Listed below are T cell receptor beta chains from one sample, sequenced in a study of T cells after yellow fever vaccination. TCRdb fed the 5' RACE reads into MiXCR, producing one record per CDR3 protein. The repertoire holds some 400,000 distinct CDR3 sequences, roughly a sixth seen once, with 18% in the top ten. Sequencing used PBMCs, obtained before the yellow fever booster vaccination. The source is a man younger than 35 who received the YFV17D yellow fever vaccine. Each CDR3 is given with its conserved first and last residue.

cdr3_aa,j_call,v_call
CASSARGTGGNTEAFF,TRBJ1-1,TRBV5-1
CASSYSRRLVSLEYGYTF,TRBJ1-2,TRBV6-2/TRBV6-3
CASSELASGGYEQYF,TRBJ2-7,TRBV2
CSVENSPGQPQHF,TRBJ1-5,TRBV29-1
CASSLIDEALSDTQYF,TRBJ2-3,TRBV7-7
CASRASLGKKLFF,TRBJ1-4,TRBV11-2
CASRDARGTDTQYF,TRBJ2-3,TRBV2
CASSPLTGLEVDTQYF,TRBJ2-3,TRBV4-1
CASSTPTGGAYNEQFF,TRBJ2-1,TRBV5-4
CASQDNRVGEAFF,TRBJ1-1,TRBV7-9
CASSPGEYGYTF,TRBJ1-2,TRBV18
CASSRPGLAGKLGTDTQYF,TRBJ2-3,TRBV6-5
CATSRRDGSYEQYF,TRBJ2-7,TRBV15
CATSRGYTGGKGAFF,TRBJ1-1,TRBV15
CASSTYGQGGNNEQFF,TRBJ2-1,TRBV9
CASSFYLDNTGELFF,TRBJ2-2,TRBV7-6
CASSPQSGESQFF,TRBJ2-1,TRBV5-1
CASSLVPGPMLGELFF,TRBJ2-2,TRBV11-2
CASRATGIQETQYF,TRBJ2-5,TRBV5-1
CSAPRPSSGNTIYF,TRBJ1-3,TRBV20-1
CASSQGGDGAAEQYF,TRBJ2-7,TRBV4-1
CASRREPFNEQFF,TRBJ2-1,TRBV6-6
CASTRIPGADVDTQYF,TRBJ2-3,TRBV5-1
CASSRGTKNIQYF,TRBJ2-4,TRBV6-2/TRBV6-3
CSVEEDSPHNEQFF,TRBJ2-1,TRBV29-1
CASSSGPDSGYTF,TRBJ1-2,TRBV5-1
CASGGAYEQYF,TRBJ2-7,TRBV12-3/TRBV12-4
CASSQDSGLAGGRNTGELFF,TRBJ2-2,TRBV4-3
CASSSGTGTGELFF,TRBJ2-2,TRBV12-3/TRBV12-4
CASSQDGGTEAFF,TRBJ1-1,TRBV4-3
CASSYKDAEQFF,TRBJ2-1,TRBV6-2/TRBV6-3
CASSFQGVSAGELFF,TRBJ2-2,TRBV7-8
CASSLAGQNEQFF,TRBJ2-1,TRBV5-6
CASSHPTDTQYF,TRBJ2-3,TRBV11-2
CATSDRPGGRDNEQFF,TRBJ2-1,TRBV24-1
CASSFGFRGGMGGDTQYF,TRBJ2-3,TRBV7-9
CASSIDRASSYNEQFF,TRBJ2-1,TRBV5-1
CAAGDGYTF,TRBJ1-2,TRBV3-1
CSALAGSTDTQYF,TRBJ2-3,TRBV20-1
CASTNTGEQYF,TRBJ2-7,TRBV6-5
CASSASLLRIDTQYF,TRBJ2-3,TRBV9
CASRFNLNTEAFF,TRBJ1-1,TRBV7-3